These 31 T cell receptor beta chains came from one sample sequenced in a study of T cells in Graves' hyperthyroidism and ophthalmopathy. The investigators amplified TCR beta CDR3 regions from RNA transcripts. HTBI primers were employed in a first-round RT-PCR of the TCR CDR3. TCRdb passed the multiplex PCR reads through MiXCR, listing each CDR3 protein once. The sample carries about 640,000 distinct CDR3 sequences, less than 25% recorded once. Input material: blood. Every receptor here comes from a man aged 25 to 40 with Graves' ophthalmopathy.

This clonotype was counted only a few times. The rearrangement uses TRBV6-5 and TRBJ1-1; D is perhaps TRBD1 (5 bases). V lost 2 bases to trimming and J lost 2 bases, with 9 bases between them. This CDR3 region has 14 residues. Looked up from germline, CDR1 is MNHEY and CDR2 is SVGAGI. The CDR3 reads CASSYEGLNTEAFF. As DNA, the CDR3 is TGTGCCAGCAGTTACGAGGGGTTAAACACTGAAGCTTTCTTT.

Ten or more counts support this clonotype. This chain joins TRBV11-2 and TRBJ2-1, with TRBD2 as a possible D gene (5 bases). Germline V gives CDR1 SGHAT, CDR2 FQNNGV. This CDR3 has 16 amino acids. V was clipped by 4 bases and J by 4 bases, with 17 bases between them. In DNA, the CDR3 is TGTGCCAGCAGCTGGTCGGCGGGCAATACGTACAATGAGCAGTTCTTC. Protein product: CASSWSAGNTYNEQFF.

The rearrangement uses TRBV29-1 and TRBJ1-4; the match to TRBD1 covers 7 bases. The CDR3 runs 14 residues. The germline CDR1 and CDR2 sequences are SQVTM and ANQGSEA. With V trimmed by 6 bases and J by 0 bases, 4 bases remained unmatched. The CDR3: CSVRDSATNEKLFF. The CDR3 DNA sequence: TGCAGCGTCAGGGACAGCGCAACTAATGAAAAACTGTTTTTT.

The CDR3 DNA follows: TGTGCCAGCAGCTGGGATATTCGAGAGCAGTACTTC. Its protein product is CASSWDIREQYF. The chain links TRBV14 to TRBJ2-7, with unresolved D. CDR1 is SGHDN and CDR2 is FVKESK in the germline V gene. Trimming left V 5 bases short and J 7 bases short, with 12 bases between. This CDR3 spans 12 amino acids.

This clonotype was detected only a few times. The CDR3, as DNA: TGTGCCAGCAGCCCTCCCTCTGGAAACACCATATATTTT. Translated, it gives CASSPPSGNTIYF. V gene TRBV7-9 combines with J gene TRBJ1-3; D is uncertain. Germline lookup yields CDR1 SEHNR and CDR2 FQNEAQ (reference sequence). The CDR3 loop spans 13 amino acids. V lost 5 bases, J lost 0 bases, and 5 bases lay in between.

This chain uses TRBV6-2 or TRBV6-3 with TRBJ2-7; 8 bases match TRBD1. V trimming: 1 base; J trimming: 5 bases; junction bases outside the gene matches: 7. There are 15 residues in the CDR3. The germline CDR1 and CDR2 sequences are MNHEY and SVGEGT. CDR3 residues: CASSYLGQGNDEQYF. The CDR3 DNA reads TGTGCCAGCAGTTACTTAGGACAGGGCAACGACGAGCAGTACTTC.

A few counts support this clonotype. The chain couples TRBV6-4 to TRBJ2-6; TRBD1 is a possible D gene (6 bases). CDR1 and CDR2 from the germline V gene are MRHNA and SNTAGT. The V gene lost 7 bases and the J gene lost 0 bases, with 25 bases spanning the gap. The CDR3 has 20 residues. The CDR3 protein is CASTKGWWDTGPSGANVLTF. The DNA for the CDR3 is TGTGCCAGCACCAAGGGGTGGTGGGACACAGGACCCTCTGGGGCCAACGTCCTGACTTTC.

This clonotype came up many times. The CDR3 bases are TGTGCCAGCAGTTGGCACCAGACTGGAGAGACCCAGTACTTC. It specifies CASSWHQTGETQYF. This rearrangement joins TRBV27 to TRBJ2-5; D call uncertain. CDR1 is MNHEY and CDR2 is SMNVEV in the germline V gene (reference sequence). The V end lost 4 bases, the J end lost 4 bases, and 13 bases lay between the germline ends. This CDR3 comprises 14 residues.

The rearrangement joins TRBV11-2 to TRBJ2-1; the match to TRBD1 covers 8 bases. The CDR3 is 17 amino acids. The germline V gene encodes CDR1 SGHAT and CDR2 FQNNGV. Germline trimming cut 5 bases from V and 10 bases from J; bases unmatched to any gene: 19. CDR3 sequence reads: CASSGGDRGSRYYEQFF. The DNA of the CDR3 is TGTGCCAGCAGCGGAGGCGACAGGGGCTCCAGGTACTACGAGCAGTTCTTC.

This chain joins TRBV9 and TRBJ2-7, with 8 nucleotides matching TRBD1. J was trimmed by 6 bases and V by 0 bases; bases with no gene match: 8. Germline V gene data show CDR1 as SGDLS and CDR2 as YYNGEE. The CDR3 length is 15 residues. The CDR3 protein is CASSVGGQVPSEQYF. The CDR3 DNA is TGTGCCAGCAGCGTAGGGGGACAGGTTCCCTCCGAGCAGTACTTC. Complete variable domain (other parts from reference TRBV9 and TRBJ2-7): DSGVTQTPKHLITATGQRVTLRCSPRSGDLSVYWYQQSLDQGLQFLIQYYNGEERAKGNILERFSAQQFPDLHSELNLSSLELGDSALYFCASSVGGQVPSEQYFGPGTRLTVT.

This clonotype was picked up many times. The V gene is TRBV11-2, the J gene TRBJ2-7; 9 bases are shared with TRBD2. V was clipped by 4 bases and J by 7 bases; unmatched bases: 5. The CDR3 has 13 residues. Germline V gives CDR1 SGHAT, CDR2 FQNNGV. The CDR3 region is CASSYSGGSEQYF. The DNA of the CDR3 is TGTGCCAGCAGCTACAGCGGGGGGTCAGAGCAGTACTTC.

This clonotype has at least ten counts. V usage is TRBV28 and J usage is TRBJ2-1; 8 positions agree with TRBD1. Losses at the gene ends were 4 bases for V and 8 bases for J; bases not matched to a gene: 13. The germline gives CDR1 MDHEN, CDR2 SYDVKM. The CDR3 sequence is 16 residues long. As DNA, the CDR3 is TGTGCCAGCAGTTCCCGGGCAGGGGGCAATAGGCATGAGCAGTTCTTC. Translating it yields CASSSRAGGNRHEQFF.

The rearrangement links TRBV28 to TRBJ1-1; D remains ambiguous. The germline gives CDR1 MDHEN, CDR2 SYDVKM. The CDR3 length is 13 residues. Trimming shortened V by 6 bases and J by 0 bases, and 8 bases separated the two germline ends. In DNA form, the CDR3 reads TGTGCCAGCAGACCTCCCTTGAACACTGAAGCTTTCTTT. This gives the protein CASRPPLNTEAFF. Complete variable domain (other parts from reference TRBV28 and TRBJ1-1): DVKVTQSSRYLVKRTGEKVFLECVQDMDHENMFWYRQDPGLGLRLIYFSYDVKMKEKGDIPEGYSVSREKKERFSLILESASTNQTSMYLCASRPPLNTEAFFGQGTRLTVV.

This clonotype showed up just a few times. This chain uses TRBV7-2 with TRBJ2-7, with TRBD2 as a possible D gene (5 bases). This CDR3 contains 15 residues. Germline CDR1 is SGHTA and CDR2 is FQGNSA. Trimming left V 5 bases short and J 0 bases short, with 14 bases between. The CDR3 is CASSRGLTSSYEQYF. The CDR3 nucleotides are TGTGCCAGCAGCCGCGGACTTACGAGCTCCTACGAGCAGTACTTC.

This clonotype was counted a few times. The rearrangement links TRBV28 to TRBJ1-3; 8 bases agree with TRBD1. The CDR3 sequence is 14 residues long. The J segment lost 4 bases and the V segment lost 6 bases, leaving 5 bases of the junction unmatched. Germline V gives CDR1 MDHEN, CDR2 SYDVKM. CDR3 DNA sequence: TGTGCCAGCAGCTCCGGGACAGGAGGAAACACCATATATTTT. Translation gives CASSSGTGGNTIYF.

The chain has TRBV20-1 and TRBJ2-2, with a tentative D call TRBD1 (5 bases). This CDR3 is built from 16 residues. V was trimmed by 6 bases and J by 6 bases, leaving 23 bases between them. Germline V gene sequence: CDR1 DFQATT, CDR2 SNEGSKA (reference sequence). This chain's CDR3 is CSATDMGGNIPGELFF. CDR3 sequence (DNA): TGCAGTGCCACGGACATGGGCGGTAATATCCCCGGGGAGCTGTTTTTT.

This clonotype was observed a handful of times. The rearrangement links TRBV18 to TRBJ2-5; 10 bases agree with TRBD1. CDR3 length: 14 residues. Germline V gene lookup returns CDR1 KGHSH and CDR2 LQKENI. Trimming cost V 3 bases and J 6 bases; bases outside gene matches: 4. The CDR3 nucleotides are TGTGCCAGCTCACCGGGACAGGGGTTGCAGACCCAGTACTTC. Protein: CASSPGQGLQTQYF. The whole variable domain, remainder taken from reference TRBV18 and TRBJ2-5, is NAGVMQNPRHLVRRRGQEARLRCSPMKGHSHVYWYRQLPEEGLKFMVYLQKENIIDESGMPKERFSAEFPKEGPSILRIQQVVRGDSAAYFCASSPGQGLQTQYFGPGTRLLVL.

The V gene is TRBV7-3, the J gene TRBJ2-3, with 11 bases fitting TRBD2. This CDR3 has 17 residues. Germline V lookup: CDR1 SGHTA, CDR2 FQGTGA. The ends lost 0 bases at V and 2 bases at J; junction bases unmatched: 4. Here the CDR3 reads CASSLTGLAGATDTQYF. The CDR3 region has the DNA TGTGCCAGCAGCTTAACCGGACTAGCGGGTGCCACAGATACGCAGTATTTT.

This clonotype was seen a few times. The chain employs TRBV15 and TRBJ1-4, with no clear D. The V end was cut by 7 bases, the J end by 7 bases, with 19 bases between. The CDR3 totals 15 residues. Per germline, CDR1 LNHNV and CDR2 YYDKDF (reference sequence). The CDR3 sequence is CATTPGAASFEKLFF. The CDR3 DNA sequence: TGTGCCACCACCCCAGGTGCAGCATCCTTTGAAAAACTGTTTTTT.

This clonotype appeared many times. The V call is TRBV28, the J call TRBJ1-4, with unresolved D. The germline gives CDR1 MDHEN, CDR2 SYDVKM. The V gene lost 5 bases and the J gene lost 8 bases, with 21 bases spanning the gap. This CDR3 is 16 amino acids long. CDR3 in DNA: TGTGCCAGCAGTGCTTGGGGTCGTACCGGACTCGAAAAACTGTTTTTT. Protein: CASSAWGRTGLEKLFF.

The chain recombines TRBV29-1 with TRBJ2-1; TRBD2 aligns across 10 bases. The germline CDR1 and CDR2 sequences are SQVTM and ANQGSEA. There are 13 residues in the CDR3. Germline trimming cut 5 bases from V and 6 bases from J; bases unmatched to any gene: 4. The CDR3 coding sequence is TGCAGCGTTAAGCGGGAGGGCCTCAATGAGCAGTTCTTC. This translates into CSVKREGLNEQFF.

The rearrangement links TRBV19 to TRBJ2-7; TRBD2 aligns across 10 bases. CDR1 is LNHDA, CDR2 SQIVND, per germline (reference sequence). V lost 6 bases to trimming and J lost 2 bases; unmatched junction nucleotides: 10. The length of the CDR3 is 16 residues. In nucleotides, the CDR3 is TGTGCCAGTAGCGTGGGGCTAGCGGGAGCCCCCTACGAGCAGTACTTC. Amino acid sequence: CASSVGLAGAPYEQYF.

This clonotype appeared a single time. This sequence may be a read error, since a much larger clone differs from it by one base. V gene TRBV30 combines with J gene TRBJ2-3; D is uncertain. Germline assignment: CDR1 GTSNPN and CDR2 SVGIG (reference sequence). The length of the CDR3 is 12 residues. The CDR3 sequence: CVWSVRPDTQYF. In DNA form, the CDR3 reads TGTGTCTGGAGTGTACGTCCAGATACGCAGTATTTT.

This clonotype was picked up many times. V and J are TRBV27 and TRBJ1-5; D is possibly TRBD1 (5 bases). Per the germline V gene, CDR1 is MNHEY and CDR2 is SMNVEV (reference sequence). The CDR3 is 15 residues long. Trimming stripped 6 bases from V and 7 bases from J, with 19 bases between. CDR3 DNA sequence: TGTGCCAGCAGGAATGCAGGGCGGGGGAAGCAGCCCCAGCATTTT. Protein: CASRNAGRGKQPQHF.

This chain joins TRBV2 and TRBJ2-2; D perhaps matches TRBD2 (6 bases). This CDR3 contains 15 residues. The V gene's germline CDR1 is SNHLY and CDR2 FYNNEI. V was clipped by 7 bases and J by 0 bases, with 12 bases between them. CDR3 DNA: TGTGCCAGCACCTTTCTAGCGACGAACACCGGGGAGCTGTTTTTT. The encoded protein is CASTFLATNTGELFF.

The gene calls are TRBV6-2 or TRBV6-3 and TRBJ2-1; 10 positions match TRBD2. Germline V lookup: CDR1 MNHEY, CDR2 SVGEGT. V was pared by 4 bases and J by 9 bases, with 9 bases of the junction left unmatched. There are 15 residues in the CDR3. The CDR3 DNA sequence: TGTGCCAGCAGTTTTCGGACTAGCGGATTCGGTGAGCAGTTCTTC. Its translation: CASSFRTSGFGEQFF.

The table lists this clonotype with many counts. The gene calls are TRBV11-2 and TRBJ1-1, with D possibly matching TRBD1 (5 bases). CDR1 and CDR2 from the germline V gene are SGHAT and FQNNGV. Trimming pared 4 bases from V and 5 bases from J, leaving 17 bases between. The CDR3 covers 15 residues. CDR3 sequence (DNA): TGTGCCAGCAGCTACCCAATGGGGCTGAGGACTGAAGCTTTCTTT. Protein sequence: CASSYPMGLRTEAFF.

There are a few counts of this clonotype. The V call is TRBV29-1, the J call TRBJ2-1; maybe TRBD1 (5 bases). V gave up 8 bases and J gave up 8 bases, with 25 bases separating them. The CDR3 extends over 15 amino acids. CDR1 and CDR2 (germline): SQVTM, ANQGSEA. CDR3 nucleotides: TGCAGCATCCTGACGTGGTTCCATGGGGCCCATGAGCAGTTCTTC. The encoded protein is CSILTWFHGAHEQFF.

This clonotype was picked up a small number of times. Compared with germline, one end of the junction differs, possibly owing to a read error. This rearrangement joins TRBV6-1 to TRBJ2-7; D is possibly TRBD1 (6 bases). The germline V gene has CDR1 MNHNS and CDR2 SASEGT. This CDR3 spans 15 amino acids. The DNA for the CDR3 is TGTGCCAGCAGCGAAGGTACAGGGAGCTCCTACGAGCAGTACTTC. This gives the protein CASSEGTGSSYEQYF.

CDR3: CASSQDPSASYSRRDTQYF. The CDR3 nucleotides read TGCGCCAGCAGCCAAGATCCTAGCGCATCTTACTCTCGGAGAGATACGCAGTATTTT. V is TRBV4-1 and J is TRBJ2-3; tentatively, D is TRBD2 (6 bases). The CDR3 has 19 amino acids. Germline V CDR1 and CDR2: MGHRA, YSYEKL. V gave up 0 bases and J gave up 5 bases, with 24 bases separating them.

This chain uses TRBV24-1 with TRBJ2-6; no reliable D call. Trimming stripped 10 bases from V and 3 bases from J, with 9 bases between. CDR1 is KGHDR, CDR2 SFDVKD, per germline. The CDR3 has 13 residues. The chain's CDR3 is CATRSDGANVLTF. CDR3 bases: TGTGCCACGAGATCGGATGGGGCCAACGTCCTGACTTTC.